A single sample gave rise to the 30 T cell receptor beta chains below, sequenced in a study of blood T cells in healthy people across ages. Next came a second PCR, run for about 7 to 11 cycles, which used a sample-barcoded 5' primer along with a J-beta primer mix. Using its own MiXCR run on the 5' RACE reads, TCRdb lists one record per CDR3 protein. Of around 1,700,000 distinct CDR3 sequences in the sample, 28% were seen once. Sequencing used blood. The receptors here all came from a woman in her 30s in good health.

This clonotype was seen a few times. CDR3 loop: CATSREEADMYGYTF. CDR3 in DNA: TGTGCCACCAGCAGAGAAGAGGCGGATATGTATGGCTACACCTTC. The genes are TRBV15 and TRBJ1-2, with D hard to call. V lost 0 bases, J lost 5 bases, and 13 bases lay in between. This CDR3 region has 15 residues. CDR1 and CDR2 from the germline V gene are LNHNV and YYDKDF (reference sequence).

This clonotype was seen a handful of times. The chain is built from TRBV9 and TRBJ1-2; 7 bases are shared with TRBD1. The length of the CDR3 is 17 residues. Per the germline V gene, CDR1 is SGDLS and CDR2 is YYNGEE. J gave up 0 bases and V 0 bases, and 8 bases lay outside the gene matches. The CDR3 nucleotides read TGTGCCAGCAGCGTAGGGGGACAGCTCCCCTCTAACTATGGCTACACCTTC. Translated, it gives CASSVGGQLPSNYGYTF.

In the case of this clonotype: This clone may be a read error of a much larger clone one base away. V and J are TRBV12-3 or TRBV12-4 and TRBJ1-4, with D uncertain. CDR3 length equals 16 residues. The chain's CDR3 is CASSPGTSATNEKLYF. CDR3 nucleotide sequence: TGTGCCAGCAGTCCCGGAACCAGTGCAACTAATGAAAAACTGTATTTT.

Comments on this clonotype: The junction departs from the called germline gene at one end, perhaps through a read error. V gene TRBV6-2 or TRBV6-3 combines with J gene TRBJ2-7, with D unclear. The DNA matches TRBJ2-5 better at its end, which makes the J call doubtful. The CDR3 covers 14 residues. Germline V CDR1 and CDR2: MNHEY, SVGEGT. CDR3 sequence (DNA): TGTGCCAGCAGTTACGGACGGAATCAAGGGACCCAGTACTTC. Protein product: CASSYGRNQGTQYF.

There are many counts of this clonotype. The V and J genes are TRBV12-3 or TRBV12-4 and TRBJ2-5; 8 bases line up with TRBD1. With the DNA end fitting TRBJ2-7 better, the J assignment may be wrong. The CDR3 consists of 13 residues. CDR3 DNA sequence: TGTGCCAGCAGACAAGAGGACAGGGACGAGCAGTACTTC. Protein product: CASRQEDRDEQYF.

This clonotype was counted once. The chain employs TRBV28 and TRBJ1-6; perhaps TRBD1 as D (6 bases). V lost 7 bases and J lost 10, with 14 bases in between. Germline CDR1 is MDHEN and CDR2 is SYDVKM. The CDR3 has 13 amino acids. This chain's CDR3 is CASKQGWRSPLHF. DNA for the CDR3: TGTGCCAGCAAACAGGGTTGGCGATCACCCCTCCACTTT.

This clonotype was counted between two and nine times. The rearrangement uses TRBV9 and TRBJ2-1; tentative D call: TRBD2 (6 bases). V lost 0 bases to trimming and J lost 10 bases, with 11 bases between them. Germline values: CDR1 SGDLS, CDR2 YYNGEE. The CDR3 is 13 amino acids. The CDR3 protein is CASSVEDRGEQFF. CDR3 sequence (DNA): TGTGCCAGCAGCGTAGAAGACCGGGGGGAGCAGTTCTTC.

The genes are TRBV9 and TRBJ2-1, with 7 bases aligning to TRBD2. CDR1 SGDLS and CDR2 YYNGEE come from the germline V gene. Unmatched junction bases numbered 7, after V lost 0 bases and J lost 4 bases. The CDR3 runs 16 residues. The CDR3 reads CASSVGGSSQYNEQFF. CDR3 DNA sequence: TGTGCCAGCAGCGTAGGCGGGAGTTCCCAATACAATGAGCAGTTCTTC.

CDR3 protein: CASSLGGAGGPETQYF. The CDR3, as DNA: TGTGCCAGCAGCTTAGGGGGAGCGGGGGGGCCGGAGACCCAGTACTTC. This chain uses TRBV7-6 with TRBJ2-5; 10 positions agree with TRBD2. The ends lost 1 base at V and 5 bases at J; junction bases unmatched: 7. Germline V lookup: CDR1 SGHVS, CDR2 FNYEAQ. The CDR3 is 16 residues long.

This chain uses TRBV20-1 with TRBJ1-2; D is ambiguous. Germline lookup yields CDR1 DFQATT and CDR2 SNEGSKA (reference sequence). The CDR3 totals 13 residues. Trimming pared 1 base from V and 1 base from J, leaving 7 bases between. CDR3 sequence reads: CSARGSDNYGYTF. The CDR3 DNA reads TGCAGTGCTAGAGGTTCAGATAACTATGGCTACACCTTC.

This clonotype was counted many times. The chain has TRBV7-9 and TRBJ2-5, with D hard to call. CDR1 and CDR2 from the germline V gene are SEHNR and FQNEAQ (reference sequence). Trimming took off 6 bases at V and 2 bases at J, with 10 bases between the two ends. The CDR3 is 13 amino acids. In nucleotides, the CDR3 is TGTGCCAGCAGACCAGGAGAGCAAGAGACCCAGTACTTC. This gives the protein CASRPGEQETQYF.

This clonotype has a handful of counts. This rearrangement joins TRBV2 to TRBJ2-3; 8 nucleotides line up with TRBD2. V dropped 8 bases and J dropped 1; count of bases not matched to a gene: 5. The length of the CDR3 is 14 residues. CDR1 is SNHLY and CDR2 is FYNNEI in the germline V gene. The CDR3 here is CASAAGGGTDTQYF. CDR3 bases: TGTGCCAGCGCGGCGGGGGGAGGCACAGATACGCAGTATTTT.

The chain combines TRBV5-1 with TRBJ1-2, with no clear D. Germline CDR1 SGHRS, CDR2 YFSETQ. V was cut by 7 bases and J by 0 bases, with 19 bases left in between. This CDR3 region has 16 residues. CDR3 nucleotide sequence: TGCGCCAGCGGCAATACCCCAGCACCCGCTAACTATGGCTACACCTTC. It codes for CASGNTPAPANYGYTF.

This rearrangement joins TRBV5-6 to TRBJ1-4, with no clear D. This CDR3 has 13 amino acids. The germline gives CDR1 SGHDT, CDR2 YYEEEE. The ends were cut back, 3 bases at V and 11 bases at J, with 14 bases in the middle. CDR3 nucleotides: TGTGCCAGCAGCTCCGACTGGAGAGGGAAACTGTTTTTT. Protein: CASSSDWRGKLFF.

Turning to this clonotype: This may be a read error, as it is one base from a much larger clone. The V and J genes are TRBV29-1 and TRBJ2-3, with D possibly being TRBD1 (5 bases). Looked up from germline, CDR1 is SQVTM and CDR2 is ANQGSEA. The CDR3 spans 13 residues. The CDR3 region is CSGSQTAQGTKYF. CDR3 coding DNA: TGCAGCGGAAGTCAGACGGCCCAGGGTACGAAGTATTTT.

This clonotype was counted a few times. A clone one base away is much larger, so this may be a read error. The CDR3 nucleotides are TGCAGCGCCAGCAGGACAGGAGAGGCCCAGTACTTC. This encodes CSASRTGEAQYF. The chain recombines TRBV29-1 with TRBJ2-5, with 7 bases that match TRBD1. This CDR3 is built from 12 residues. Germline V gene data show CDR1 as SQVTM and CDR2 as ANQGSEA.

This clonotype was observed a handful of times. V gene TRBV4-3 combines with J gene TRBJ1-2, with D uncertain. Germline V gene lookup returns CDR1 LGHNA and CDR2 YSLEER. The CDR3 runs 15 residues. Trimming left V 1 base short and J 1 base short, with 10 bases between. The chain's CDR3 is CASSQVLGYNYGYTF. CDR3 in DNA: TGCGCCAGCAGCCAAGTTCTTGGGTATAACTATGGCTACACCTTC.

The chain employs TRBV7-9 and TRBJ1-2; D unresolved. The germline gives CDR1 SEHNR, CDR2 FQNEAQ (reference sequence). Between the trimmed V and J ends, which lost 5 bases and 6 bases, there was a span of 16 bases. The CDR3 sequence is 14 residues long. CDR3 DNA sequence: TGTGCCAGCAGCCCAGAGGGCGGGCGACATGGCTACACCTTC. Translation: CASSPEGGRHGYTF.

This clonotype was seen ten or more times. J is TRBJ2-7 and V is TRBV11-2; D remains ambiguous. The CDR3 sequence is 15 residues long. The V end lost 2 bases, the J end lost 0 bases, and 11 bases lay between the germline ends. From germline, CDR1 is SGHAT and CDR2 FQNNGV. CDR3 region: CASSLMGRTSYEQYF. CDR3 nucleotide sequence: TGTGCCAGCAGCTTAATGGGCCGGACCTCCTACGAGCAGTACTTC.

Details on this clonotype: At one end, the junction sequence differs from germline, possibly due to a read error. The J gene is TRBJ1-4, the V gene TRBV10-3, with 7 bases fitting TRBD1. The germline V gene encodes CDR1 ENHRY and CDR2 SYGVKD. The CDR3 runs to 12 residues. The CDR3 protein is CAARQGPGKPFF. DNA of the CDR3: TGTGCCGCAAGACAGGGCCCCGGAAAACCGTTTTTT.

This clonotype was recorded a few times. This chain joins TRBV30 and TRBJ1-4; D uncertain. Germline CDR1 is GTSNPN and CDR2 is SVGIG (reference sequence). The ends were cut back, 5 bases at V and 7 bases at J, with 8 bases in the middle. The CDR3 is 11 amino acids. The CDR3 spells CAWGWSEKLFF. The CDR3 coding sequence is TGTGCCTGGGGGTGGAGTGAAAAACTGTTTTTT.

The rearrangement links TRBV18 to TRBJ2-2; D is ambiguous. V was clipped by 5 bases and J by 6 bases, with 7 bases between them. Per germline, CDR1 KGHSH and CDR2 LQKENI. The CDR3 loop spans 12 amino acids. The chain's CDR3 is CASSWLSGELFF. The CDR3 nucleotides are TGTGCCAGCTCATGGCTCTCCGGGGAGCTGTTTTTT.

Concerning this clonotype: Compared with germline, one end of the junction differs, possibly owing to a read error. CDR3 amino acids: CASRPGTVTNEQFF. In nucleotides, the CDR3 is TGCGCCAGCAGACCCGGGACAGTCACCAATGAGCAGTTCTTC. This chain uses TRBV12-3 or TRBV12-4 with TRBJ2-1; 7 nucleotides match TRBD1. This CDR3 is 14 amino acids long.

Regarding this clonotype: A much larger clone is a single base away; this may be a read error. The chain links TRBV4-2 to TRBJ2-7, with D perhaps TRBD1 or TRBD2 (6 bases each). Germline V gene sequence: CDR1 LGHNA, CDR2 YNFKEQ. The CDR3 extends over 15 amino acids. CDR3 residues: CANSAEWGATYEQYF. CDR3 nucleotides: TGTGCCAACAGCGCAGAATGGGGGGCTACCTACGAGCAGTACTTC.

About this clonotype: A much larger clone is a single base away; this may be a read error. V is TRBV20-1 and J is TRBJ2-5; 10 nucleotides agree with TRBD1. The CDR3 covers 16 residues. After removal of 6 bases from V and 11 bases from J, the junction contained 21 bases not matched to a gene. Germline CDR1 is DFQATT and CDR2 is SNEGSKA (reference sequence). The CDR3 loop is CSAAGTGVKFGQGQYF. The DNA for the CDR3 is TGCAGTGCAGCCGGGACAGGGGTTAAGTTTGGGCAAGGGCAGTACTTC.

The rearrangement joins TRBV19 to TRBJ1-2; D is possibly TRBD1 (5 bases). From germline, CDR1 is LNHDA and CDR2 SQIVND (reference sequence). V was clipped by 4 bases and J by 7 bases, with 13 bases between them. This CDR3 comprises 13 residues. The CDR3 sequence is CASSNAGNRGYTF. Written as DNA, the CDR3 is TGTGCCAGTAGTAACGCAGGGAACCGTGGCTACACCTTC.

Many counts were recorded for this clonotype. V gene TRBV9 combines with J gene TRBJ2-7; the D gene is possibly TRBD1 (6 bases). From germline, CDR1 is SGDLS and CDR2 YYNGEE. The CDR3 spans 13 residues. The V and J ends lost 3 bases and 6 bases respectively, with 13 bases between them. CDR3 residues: CASSADLRGEQYF. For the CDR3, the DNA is TGTGCCAGCAGCGCAGACCTCAGGGGCGAGCAGTACTTC.

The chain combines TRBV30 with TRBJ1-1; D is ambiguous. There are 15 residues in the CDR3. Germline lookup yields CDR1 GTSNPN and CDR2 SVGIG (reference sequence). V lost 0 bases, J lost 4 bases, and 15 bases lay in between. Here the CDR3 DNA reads TGTGCCTGGAGTGTAGATCTGAGGGTGGGCACTGAAGCTTTCTTT. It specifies CAWSVDLRVGTEAFF. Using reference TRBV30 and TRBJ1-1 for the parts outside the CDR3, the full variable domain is SQTIHQWPATLVQPVGSPLSLECTVEGTSNPNLYWYRQAAGRGLQLLFYSVGIGQISSEVPQNLSASRPQDRQFILSSKKLLLSDSGFYLCAWSVDLRVGTEAFFGQGTRLTVV.

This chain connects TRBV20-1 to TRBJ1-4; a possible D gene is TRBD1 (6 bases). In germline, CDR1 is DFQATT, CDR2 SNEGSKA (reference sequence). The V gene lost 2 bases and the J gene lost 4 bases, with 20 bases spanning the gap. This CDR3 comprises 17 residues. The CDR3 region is CSARQGYWPEGNEKLFF. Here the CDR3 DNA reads TGCAGTGCTAGACAGGGGTACTGGCCTGAGGGTAATGAAAAACTGTTTTTT.

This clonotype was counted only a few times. CDR3 sequence reads: CASSNRQGGTDIQYF. In nucleotides, the CDR3 is TGCGCCAGCAGCAACCGACAGGGAGGGACAGACATTCAGTACTTC. This rearrangement joins TRBV5-1 to TRBJ2-4; D might be TRBD1 or TRBD2, each matching 7 bases. This CDR3 has 15 residues. From germline, CDR1 is SGHRS and CDR2 YFSETQ. V was trimmed by 4 bases and J by 8 bases, leaving 19 bases between them.